This is a list of T cell receptor beta chains from one sample in a study of shared clonotypes between healthy human individuals. This table comes from immunoSEQ multiplex PCR, and its TCRdb copy is limited to in-frame clones, with some not included. Of over 95,000 clones listed, 55% to 70% are singletons. The sample comprised memory CD8+ T cells sorted from blood. These receptor sequences come from a young woman in good health. Both conserved end residues are part of each CDR3. Each record gives: V gene, CDR3 length, clone size, D gene, J gene, CDR3 DNA, CDR3 protein. A D gene is named only where the DNA matches it firmly. Where a row states a size, it is once, few, many or the class of an expanded clone; other rows omit it.

>TRBV28|14|.|.|TRBJ2-7
TGTGCCAGCAGTTTATTTGGAACTTCCTACGAGCAGTACTTC
CASSLFGTSYEQYF
>TRBV10-3|16|.|TRBD2|TRBJ2-1
TGTGCCATCAGTGAGGGAGCGGGAGGGACCTACAATGAGCAGTTCTTC
CAISEGAGGTYNEQFF
>TRBV9|14|.|TRBD1|TRBJ1-5
TGTGCCAGCAGTAAAACAGGGGCGAGACAGCCCCAGCATTTT
CASSKTGARQPQHF
>TRBV30|13|few|.|TRBJ2-3
TGTGCCTGGAGTGTACTGGCAGGAGATACGCAGTATTTT
CAWSVLAGDTQYF
>TRBV7-7|15|once|.|TRBJ2-7
TGTGCCAGCAGCTTAGAGGGGGACACTACCTACGAGCAGTACTTC
CASSLEGDTTYEQYF
>TRBV19|14|.|.|TRBJ2-7
TGTGCCAGTAGTACCTGGATGGGGTTCGACGAGCAGTACTTC
CASSTWMGFDEQYF
>TRBV25-1|16|.|.|TRBJ1-2
TGTGCCAGCAGTGAATTAGGGTCCCGGGGAACTTATGGCTACACCTTC
CASSELGSRGTYGYTF
>TRBV9|14|.|.|TRBJ2-1
TGTGCCAGCAGCGCCGTTTTATCCTACAATGAGCAGTTCTTC
CASSAVLSYNEQFF
>TRBV9|14|.|.|TRBJ2-5
TGTGCCAGCAGCACTTCAGGGTACCAAGAGACCCAGTACTTC
CASSTSGYQETQYF
>TRBV7-3|14|.|TRBD2|TRBJ2-1
TGTGCCAGCAGCTTAGCGGGAGCACCCAATGAGCAGTTCTTC
CASSLAGAPNEQFF
>TRBV7-7|16|.|TRBD2|TRBJ2-2
TGTGCCAGCAGCTTAAGTGCGGGAGGGCCAACCGGGGAGCTGTTTTTT
CASSLSAGGPTGELFF
>TRBV6-5|16|.|.|TRBJ1-1
TGTGCCAGCAGTTACTCCGGGATGAATGTGCGCACTGAAGCTTTCTTT
CASSYSGMNVRTEAFF
>TRBV27|17|.|.|TRBJ2-1
TGTGCCAGCAGCACGCTGGTCGGGGGCTTAACCTACAATGAGCAGTTCTTC
CASSTLVGGLTYNEQFF
>TRBV28|15|once|.|TRBJ1-5
TGTGCCAGCAGTTTTGTAGACCGTAGCAATCAGCCCCAGCATTTT
CASSFVDRSNQPQHF
>TRBV7-9|13|.|.|TRBJ2-7
TGTGCCAGCAGGGTCGGGGGCACGGACGAGCAGTACTTC
CASRVGGTDEQYF
>TRBV6-1|18|.|TRBD1|TRBJ2-6
TGTGCCAGCAGTGGTAAGGGGGCGAGCGTCTCTGGGGCCAACGTCCTGACTTTC
CASSGKGASVSGANVLTF
>TRBV15|13|.|.|TRBJ1-2
TGTGCCACCAGCGGCAGGGAATGGAGTGGCTACACCTTC
CATSGREWSGYTF
>TRBV28|14|.|.|TRBJ2-7
TGTGCCAGCAGTTTATGGGCCCAACGCTACGAGCAGTACTTC
CASSLWAQRYEQYF
>TRBV14|15|.|TRBD1|TRBJ1-1
TGTGCCAGCAGCCCGGGGACAGCCGTGAACACTGAAGCTTTCTTT
CASSPGTAVNTEAFF
>TRBV28|13|.|.|TRBJ1-2
TGTGCCAGCAGTTACCCGGGATACTATGGCTACACCTTC
CASSYPGYYGYTF
>TRBV5-5|14|.|.|TRBJ2-1
TGTGCCAGCAGCTTGATCGGGAGCGGTAATGAGCAGTTCTTC
CASSLIGSGNEQFF
>TRBV5-1|15|.|.|TRBJ2-5
TGCGCCAGCAGCTTGGGACAGGGAGGTGTGGAGACCCAGTACTTC
CASSLGQGGVETQYF
>TRBV2|15|.|.|TRBJ1-3
TGTGCCAGCAGAAGTCTCCCTTTCTCTGGAAACACCATATATTTT
CASRSLPFSGNTIYF
>TRBV5-1|16|.|TRBD2|TRBJ2-5
TGCGCCAGCAGGGTGGGGACTAGCGGGAGGAAAGAGACCCAGTACTTC
CASRVGTSGRKETQYF
>TRBV4-2|15|once|.|TRBJ1-2
TGTGCCAGCAGCCAAGAGGCCAGGGAGGGTTATGGCTACACCTTC
CASSQEAREGYGYTF
>TRBV19|15|few|.|TRBJ1-5
TGTGCCAGTAGTATTTGGGGCACGAGCAATCAGCCCCAGCATTTT
CASSIWGTSNQPQHF
>TRBV30|13|.|TRBD2|TRBJ2-1
TGTGCCTCTAAGCGGGAGGGAATGAGTGAGCAGTTCTTC
CASKREGMSEQFF
>TRBV5-1|12|.|TRBD1|TRBJ1-1
TGCGCCAGCAGCCTGAGACAGGGGGAAGCTTTCTTT
CASSLRQGEAFF
>TRBV2|10|.|.|TRBJ1-2
TGTGCCAGCGGGTACTATGGCTACACCTTC
CASGYYGYTF
>TRBV27|13|once|TRBD2|TRBJ2-1
TGTGCCAGCAGTGGGACTAGCGGGAGGGCCGAGTTCTTC
CASSGTSGRAEFF
>TRBV28|14|.|TRBD1|TRBJ1-1
TGTGCCAGCAGTTTAGTGTCAGGGGGCACTGAAGCTTTCTTT
CASSLVSGGTEAFF
>TRBV29-1|15|many|.|TRBJ2-6
TGCAGCGTTGAACAGGGGACCTCTGGGGCCAACGTCCTGACTTTC
CSVEQGTSGANVLTF
>TRBV28|14|medium-sized|TRBD1|TRBJ2-1
TGTGCCAGCAGTTTGACAGGGGAGTCCAATGAGCAGTTCTTC
CASSLTGESNEQFF
>TRBV7-9|16|.|TRBD2|TRBJ2-1
TGTGCCAGCAGCTTCGAAGCGGGAGGGCCCTACAATGAGCAGTTCTTC
CASSFEAGGPYNEQFF
>TRBV15|16|many|TRBD2|TRBJ2-7
TGTGCCACCAGCAGAGACCGGGCGGGGGGTTTTTACGAGCAGTACTTC
CATSRDRAGGFYEQYF
>TRBV5-1|15|.|.|TRBJ2-7
TGCGCCAGCAGCTTGGGGGCAGCTGCTTTCGAGGAGCAGTACTTC
CASSLGAAAFEEQYF
>TRBV19|10|.|TRBD1|TRBJ1-1
TGTGCCAGCGGACAGGTTAGAGCTTTCTTT
CASGQVRAFF
>TRBV7-9|19|.|TRBD2|TRBJ2-1
TGTGCCAGCAGCCAATGGGGAGTCCTTGCGGGAGGAACTTACAATGAGCAGTTCTTC
CASSQWGVLAGGTYNEQFF
>TRBV6-5|15|.|.|TRBJ2-3
TGTGCCAGCAGTCTCGGGACGGGAAGCACAGATACGCAGTATTTT
CASSLGTGSTDTQYF
>TRBV5-8|13|.|.|TRBJ2-5
TGTGCCAGCAGCTTGTTAGGGAGGGAGACCCAGTACTTC
CASSLLGRETQYF
>TRBV27|15|.|.|TRBJ1-5
TGTGCCAGCAGGGGGGGGCCCCTTAGCAATCAGCCCCAGCATTTT
CASRGGPLSNQPQHF
>TRBV6-1|17|.|.|TRBJ2-1
TGTGCCAGCAGTGCCCCTTCCAAGACCTTGACCTACAATGAGCAGTTCTTC
CASSAPSKTLTYNEQFF
>TRBV4-1|21|.|.|TRBJ2-1
TGCGCCAGCAGCCAAGTGATTATAATCCGATGGCTGGGTCGCTCCTACAATGAGCAGTTCTTC
CASSQVIIIRWLGRSYNEQFF
>TRBV11-2|15|.|TRBD1|TRBJ2-1
TGTGCCAGCAGCCTCGGACAGGGTTACTACAATGAGCAGTTCTTC
CASSLGQGYYNEQFF
>TRBV6-1|16|few|.|TRBJ2-6
TGTGCCAGCAGTGAAGAGGGTGGTTCTGGGGCCAACGTCCTGACTTTC
CASSEEGGSGANVLTF
>TRBV5-1|13|.|TRBD1|TRBJ1-1
TGCGCCAGCAGCTTAACAGGGGGCACTGAAGCTTTCTTT
CASSLTGGTEAFF